Included here is one T cell receptor (beta chain) sequence, with context. Which antigen it targets is not known. No clone much larger than this one lies a single base away; base qualities are absent. The immunoSEQ Assay, a bias-controlled multiplex PCR, was used to amplify TCRbeta CDR3 regions from genomic DNA. Concerning the study's data processing: The number of nucleated cells in each sample was estimated from the amplification of reference gene primers within the assay. To quantify the absolute abundance of each unique TCRbeta CDR3 rearrangement, sequence reads were collapsed and filtered. For each sample, productive Simpson clonality was calculated by taking the square root of Simpson's diversity index across productive rearrangements. In TCRdb, the immuneACCESS table is reduced to in-frame sequences with V and J assigned. These tables do not hold every clone; where another copy was compared, an unresolved V gene accounts for under half, and the others remain unexplained. Clone size and V and J calls were adopted from that table, with D and trimming inferred from the DNA. A total of about 83,000 clones appear in this sample, more than 75% of them only once. 7% to 9% of the sample belongs to the ten largest clones.

The CDR3 goes from the cysteine to the phenylalanine over 17 residues. Left in the record is the CDR3 DNA by itself, 51 bases read in frame from the first base. Based on the germline V gene (reference sequence), the CDR1 and CDR2 sequences are LNHDA and SQIVND. Germline trimming: 3 bases from V, 5 bases from J; junction bases outside gene matches: 9. The collaborating institutions used their own protocols to collect whole blood in K2EDTA tubes. For TCRbeta analysis, collaborators shipped samples as frozen whole blood, isolated PBMCs, or DNA extracted from either of those sample types. This record belongs to a study of blood T cell repertoires in COVID-19 (dated by TCRdb to about 2020). Concerning the study at large: The collaborator samples originated in the United States, Italy and Spain and spanned the acute and convalescent phases of COVID-19. Where available, HLA class I and class II types were taken from metadata supplied by the sample provider and were not determined by assay-based typing. Sample metadata almost always included a de-identified subject ID, COVID-19 status, age in years and sex. The repertoires were made available in a free public database intended to serve as a resource for research on the immune response to SARS-CoV-2. The prospective study material was composed of cDNA or gDNA derived from T cells, B-cell-depleted T cells, or PBMCs. The samples were drawn from two sources: the first 160 participants of the ongoing ImmuneRACE study, and 950 to 1,500 subjects contributed by 6 global collaborators. Deeply sampled blood TCRbeta repertoires from subjects exposed to, actively infected with, or recovered from COVID-19 were included in the dataset. Points the paper makes about the study in general: The quantity of clinical and demographic metadata differed by source and by participant and was supplied without curation.

The V and J genes are TRBV19 and TRBJ2-2; TRBD2 lines up with 10 middle nucleotides. This TCR came from a man at least 80 years old with active or convalescent COVID-19. Sequencing was carried out using peripheral blood. The sequenced DNA is TGTGCCAGTAGTATGCCTAGCGGGAGACGGAGAACCGGGGAGCTGTTTTTT. Translated, it reads CASSMPSGRRRTGELFF.